Shown below are 31 T cell receptor beta chains from a single sample sequenced in a study of T cells in Graves' hyperthyroidism and ophthalmopathy. Amplified TCR beta CDR3 regions derived from RNA transcripts. First-round RT-PCR targeting the TCR CDR3 was performed with the HTBI primer set. TCRdb analysed the multiplex PCR reads with MiXCR anew, one entry per CDR3 protein. The sample yields 460,000 or so distinct CDR3 sequences, roughly 14% seen once. Sequencing was carried out using blood. Receptor source: a young woman with Graves' hyperthyroidism.

This clonotype was recorded at least ten times. The V call is TRBV11-2, the J call TRBJ2-3; TRBD2 agrees at 7 bases. The CDR3 has 18 residues. Germline values: CDR1 SGHAT, CDR2 FQNNGV. V lost 1 base and J lost 3; bases outside the gene matches: 13. Here the CDR3 reads CASSLGRNQGGRTDTQYF. The CDR3 DNA reads as TGTGCCAGCAGCTTAGGACGAAATCAGGGCGGGAGAACAGATACGCAGTATTTT. Supplemented by reference TRBV11-2 and TRBJ2-3, the full variable domain reads EAGVAQSPRYKIIEKRQSVAFWCNPISGHATLYWYQQILGQGPKLLIQFQNNGVVDDSQLPKDRFSAERLKGVDSTLKIQPAKLEDSAVYLCASSLGRNQGGRTDTQYFGPGTRLTVL.

This clonotype came up a few times. A read error may be the cause here, since a much bigger clone is one base away. The chain is built from TRBV6-1 and TRBJ2-7, with a tentative D call TRBD2 (5 bases). Trimming left V 1 base short and J 4 bases short, with 8 bases between. Germline CDR1 and CDR2: MNHNS and SASEGT. CDR3 length: 13 amino acids. The DNA of the CDR3 is TGTGCCAGCAGTGAAGGGGTAGCGTACGAGCAGTACTTC. Translated, it gives CASSEGVAYEQYF.

Comments on this clonotype: A read error may account for a junction end that differs from germline. This chain connects TRBV19 to TRBJ2-2, with a tentative D call TRBD1 (6 bases). This CDR3 has 13 amino acids. The germline V gene encodes CDR1 LNHDA and CDR2 SQIVND (reference sequence). CDR3 protein: CASSVDRSGELFF. CDR3 DNA sequence: TGTGCCAGTAGTGTAGACAGGTCCGGGGAGCTGTTTTTT.

This clonotype showed up many times. The J gene is TRBJ1-2, the V gene TRBV7-9; D not resolved. V was cut by 2 bases and J by 2 bases, with 12 bases left in between. The CDR3 loop spans 15 amino acids. Germline V gene sequence: CDR1 SEHNR, CDR2 FQNEAQ (reference sequence). The CDR3 protein is CASSLNAAANYGYTF. CDR3 nucleotides: TGTGCCAGCAGCTTAAATGCGGCAGCCAACTATGGCTACACCTTC.

This clonotype came up many times. The chain couples TRBV11-2 to TRBJ1-1; tentative D call: TRBD1 (6 bases). This CDR3 comprises 15 residues. Germline CDR1 reads SGHAT; CDR2 reads FQNNGV. Between the trimmed V and J ends, which lost 5 bases and 1 base, there was a span of 14 bases. The CDR3: CASSPKTGTNTEAFF. The DNA for the CDR3 is TGTGCCAGCAGCCCCAAGACAGGAACGAACACTGAAGCTTTCTTT.

This clonotype was counted ten times or more. The genes are TRBV11-2 and TRBJ2-7; D is unclear. The length of the CDR3 is 11 residues. The V and J ends lost 5 bases and 5 bases respectively, with 7 bases between them. Germline values: CDR1 SGHAT, CDR2 FQNNGV. The CDR3 is CASSISDEQYV. DNA for the CDR3: TGTGCCAGCAGCATCAGCGACGAGCAGTACGTC.

This clonotype was recorded a few times. The genes are TRBV7-9 and TRBJ1-2; no clear D. There are 16 residues in the CDR3. Germline V gene lookup returns CDR1 SEHNR and CDR2 FQNEAQ (reference sequence). Trimming took off 5 bases at V and 2 bases at J, with 18 bases between the two ends. The CDR3 loop is CASSTPYPGMNYGYTF. As DNA, the CDR3 is TGTGCCAGCAGCACCCCCTACCCGGGAATGAACTATGGCTACACCTTC. The entire variable domain, with the rest obtained from reference TRBV7-9 and TRBJ1-2, is as follows: DTGVSQNPRHKITKRGQNVTFRCDPISEHNRLYWYRQTLGQGPEFLTYFQNEAQLEKSRLLSDRFSAERPKGSFSTLEIQRTEQGDSAMYLCASSTPYPGMNYGYTFGSGTRLTVV.

The chain couples TRBV9 to TRBJ1-1; weak D call: TRBD1 (6 bases). The germline V gene has CDR1 SGDLS and CDR2 YYNGEE. Between the trimmed V and J ends, which lost 3 bases and 1 base, there was a span of 13 bases. The CDR3 loop spans 15 amino acids. The CDR3 region has the DNA TGTGCCAGCAGCGCTACAGGACAGCCGAACACTGAAGCTTTCTTT. This codes for CASSATGQPNTEAFF. Using reference TRBV9 and TRBJ1-1 for the parts outside the CDR3, the full variable domain is DSGVTQTPKHLITATGQRVTLRCSPRSGDLSVYWYQQSLDQGLQFLIQYYNGEERAKGNILERFSAQQFPDLHSELNLSSLELGDSALYFCASSATGQPNTEAFFGQGTRLTVV.

This clonotype was picked up many times. As DNA, the CDR3 is TGTGCCAGTAGTATTCGGGACGGAGATAATTCACCCCTCCACTTT. It is translated as CASSIRDGDNSPLHF. The J gene is TRBJ1-6, the V gene TRBV19; tentative D call: TRBD1 (5 bases). CDR1 is LNHDA, CDR2 SQIVND, per germline (reference sequence). This CDR3 contains 15 residues. Trimming stripped 3 bases from V and 5 bases from J, with 11 bases between. The whole variable domain, filled in from reference TRBV19 and TRBJ1-6, reads DGGITQSPKYLFRKEGQNVTLSCEQNLNHDAMYWYRQDPGQGLRLIYYSQIVNDFQKGDIAEGYSVSREKKESFPLTVTSAQKNPTAFYLCASSIRDGDNSPLHFGNGTRLTVT.

In its sample, this clonotype was seen many times. V and J are TRBV11-3 and TRBJ2-7, with D perhaps TRBD1 (5 bases). CDR3 length: 15 residues. Trimming cost V 4 bases and J 0 bases, with 13 bases left between them. Germline CDR1 is SGHNT and CDR2 is YENEEA. The DNA of the CDR3 is TGTGCCAGCAGCTCGCGACAGCACCTCTCCTACGAGCAGTACTTC. Protein product: CASSSRQHLSYEQYF.

This rearrangement joins TRBV11-2 to TRBJ1-3; a weak D match, TRBD1 (6 bases). The CDR3 runs 17 residues. V was clipped by 3 bases and J by 0 bases, with 15 bases between them. CDR1 is SGHAT, CDR2 FQNNGV, per germline. CDR3 loop: CASSFRDTPSSGNTIYF. CDR3 nucleotide sequence: TGTGCCAGCAGCTTCCGGGACACCCCTAGCTCTGGAAACACCATATATTTT. The full variable domain, with the rest looked up from reference TRBV11-2 and TRBJ1-3, is EAGVAQSPRYKIIEKRQSVAFWCNPISGHATLYWYQQILGQGPKLLIQFQNNGVVDDSQLPKDRFSAERLKGVDSTLKIQPAKLEDSAVYLCASSFRDTPSSGNTIYFGEGSWLTVV.

This clonotype came up many times. The chain recombines TRBV7-3 with TRBJ2-1; perhaps TRBD2 as D (6 bases). Per germline, CDR1 SGHTA and CDR2 FQGTGA. CDR3 size: 13 residues. V was clipped by 5 bases and J by 10 bases, with 15 bases between them. CDR3 sequence (DNA): TGTGCCAGCAGCCCTTCTTCCGCGGGAGAGCAGTTCTTC. It is translated as CASSPSSAGEQFF.

This clonotype has a count of ten or more. The V gene is TRBV6-1, the J gene TRBJ2-5; D not certain. This CDR3 has 14 residues. V lost 5 bases and J lost 3, with 13 bases in between. CDR1 is MNHNS and CDR2 is SASEGT in the germline V gene. The CDR3 reads CASSYGRRKETQYF. CDR3 bases: TGTGCCAGCAGTTACGGACGGCGAAAAGAGACCCAGTACTTC.

This clonotype was seen ten or more times. The V gene is TRBV27, the J gene TRBJ2-7, with 7 nucleotides matching TRBD2. Trimming cost V 3 bases and J 4 bases; bases outside gene matches: 6. This CDR3 spans 14 amino acids. Germline values: CDR1 MNHEY, CDR2 SMNVEV (reference sequence). The CDR3 here is CASSLGGFGYEQYF. The CDR3, as DNA: TGTGCCAGCAGTTTGGGGGGGTTCGGATACGAGCAGTACTTC.

This clonotype was seen repeatedly, ten times or more. This chain uses TRBV9 with TRBJ1-1; 10 bases line up with TRBD1. Germline V gene lookup returns CDR1 SGDLS and CDR2 YYNGEE. V shed 2 bases, J shed 1 base, and the junction held 5 bases outside the gene matches. The CDR3 covers 16 residues. CDR3 sequence (DNA): TGTGCCAGCAGCGTGGGGGGACAGGGGTCGAACACTGAAGCTTTCTTT. It specifies CASSVGGQGSNTEAFF.

At least ten counts were recorded for this clonotype. The V call is TRBV24-1, the J call TRBJ2-4; 12 bases fit TRBD2. The CDR3 length is 16 residues. V was clipped by 4 bases and J by 4 bases; unmatched bases: 4. The germline V gene encodes CDR1 KGHDR and CDR2 SFDVKD. The CDR3 region is CATSDSGLAGKNIQYF. The CDR3 DNA sequence: TGTGCCACCAGTGACTCCGGACTAGCGGGGAAAAACATTCAGTACTTC.

Regarding this clonotype: The germline gene is not matched at one end of the junction; a read error may be the cause. V is TRBV7-9 and J is TRBJ2-7; TRBD1 matches at 9 bases. The CDR3 spans 19 residues. Germline CDR1 is SEHNR and CDR2 is FQNEAQ (reference sequence). CDR3 bases: TGTGCCAGCAGCTTAACCGCGGGCCGGGACAGGGAAATTTCCTACGGGCAGTACTTC. It encodes CASSLTAGRDREISYGQYF.

This clonotype was observed a few times. The gene calls are TRBV10-3 and TRBJ2-3; 10 nucleotides line up with TRBD2. CDR3 length: 14 residues. CDR1 and CDR2 (germline): ENHRY, SYGVKD. Trimming removed 7 bases from V and 6 bases from J; junction bases left unmatched: 7. CDR3: CAIMPSGSGDTQYF. The DNA for the CDR3 is TGTGCCATCATGCCTAGCGGGAGTGGTGATACGCAGTATTTT.

This clonotype was seen repeatedly, ten times or more. The chain combines TRBV12-3 or TRBV12-4 with TRBJ2-4; possibly TRBD2 for D (5 bases). Trimming removed 5 bases from V and 1 base from J, with 9 bases in between. CDR3 length: 14 amino acids. The CDR3 region is CASSPGKAKNIQYF. The CDR3 DNA reads as TGTGCCAGCAGTCCCGGGAAGGCCAAAAACATTCAGTACTTC.

This clonotype has a count of ten or more. The CDR3 nucleotides are TGTGCCAGCAGTCCAGACTACTCCCCTTCCAATGAGCAGTTCTTC. It codes for CASSPDYSPSNEQFF. The V call is TRBV27, the J call TRBJ2-1; possible D gene TRBD2, 5 bases. The CDR3 covers 15 residues. V was trimmed by 5 bases and J by 6 bases, leaving 17 bases between them. The germline gives CDR1 MNHEY, CDR2 SMNVEV (reference sequence).

This clonotype was picked up many times. The V call is TRBV5-6, the J call TRBJ1-1, with a tentative D call TRBD1 (5 bases). CDR1 is SGHDT and CDR2 is YYEEEE in the germline V gene. Trimming took 4 bases from V and 2 from J, leaving 15 bases between them. The CDR3 is made up of 15 amino acids. The CDR3 nucleotides read TGTGCCAGCAGCCCGGGGTGGGGGACTAACACTGAAGCTTTCTTT. This sequence encodes CASSPGWGTNTEAFF. The full variable domain, completed using reference TRBV5-6 and TRBJ1-1, is DAGVTQSPTHLIKTRGQQVTLRCSPKSGHDTVSWYQQALGQGPQFIFQYYEEEERQRGNFPDRFSGHQFPNYSSELNVNALLLGDSALYLCASSPGWGTNTEAFFGQGTRLTVV.

V and J are TRBV5-1 and TRBJ2-5; no clear D. Trimming took 7 bases from V and 1 from J, leaving 14 bases between them. CDR1 and CDR2 from the germline V gene are SGHRS and YFSETQ. The CDR3 runs 14 residues. DNA for the CDR3: TGCGCCAGCTCCTTCGGACGGACCCAAGAGACCCAGTACTTC. Translating gives CASSFGRTQETQYF.

This clonotype was counted ten times or more. The chain has TRBV30 and TRBJ1-2; D possibly corresponds to TRBD1 (5 bases). From germline, CDR1 is GTSNPN and CDR2 SVGIG (reference sequence). With 4 bases removed from V and 4 bases from J, the gap between germline ends came to 16 bases. The CDR3 has 14 amino acids. CDR3 sequence reads: CAWNGDLLFYGYTF. In DNA, the CDR3 is TGTGCCTGGAACGGGGACCTTCTTTTCTATGGCTACACCTTC.

This clonotype was seen many times. The J gene is TRBJ2-5, the V gene TRBV5-1; D is undetermined. Germline CDR1 is SGHRS and CDR2 is YFSETQ. Trimming took 1 base from V and 5 from J, leaving 12 bases between them. The CDR3 length is 14 residues. The CDR3 bases are TGCGCCAGCAGCTTGAAGACGGGCGGCGAGACCCAGTACTTC. Translation: CASSLKTGGETQYF. Together with reference TRBV5-1 and TRBJ2-5, the CDR3 gives the full variable domain: KAGVTQTPRYLIKTRGQQVTLSCSPISGHRSVSWYQQTPGQGLQFLFEYFSETQRNKGNFPGRFSGRQFSNSRSEMNVSTLELGDSALYLCASSLKTGGETQYFGPGTRLLVL.

The chain uses TRBV6-5 and TRBJ1-2; 8 bases map to TRBD1. CDR1 is MNHEY and CDR2 is SVGAGI in the germline V gene. V lost 0 bases to trimming and J lost 8 bases; unmatched junction nucleotides: 11. CDR3 length: 16 residues. The CDR3 DNA reads TGTGCCAGCAGTTACTCCCGACCGGTCAGGGGGCTCGGCTACACCTTC. As protein: CASSYSRPVRGLGYTF.

This clonotype was counted at least ten times. The chain employs TRBV9 and TRBJ1-1, with 8 bases that match TRBD1. J lost 1 base, V lost 4 bases, and 9 bases had no gene match. Germline V gene data show CDR1 as SGDLS and CDR2 as YYNGEE. The CDR3 is 16 amino acids. The CDR3 bases are TGTGCCAGCAGCCTTGGACAGGGCGGAGGGAACACTGAAGCTTTCTTT. Translation: CASSLGQGGGNTEAFF.

The table lists this clonotype with many counts. DNA for the CDR3: TGCGCCAGCAGCTTGCTAGAGGCTAACGGGGAGCTGTTTTTT. Its protein is CASSLLEANGELFF. V is TRBV5-1 and J is TRBJ2-2; no clear D. The V gene lost 1 base and the J gene lost 7 bases, with 11 bases spanning the gap. The germline gives CDR1 SGHRS, CDR2 YFSETQ. The CDR3 consists of 14 residues. Complete variable domain (other parts from reference TRBV5-1 and TRBJ2-2): KAGVTQTPRYLIKTRGQQVTLSCSPISGHRSVSWYQQTPGQGLQFLFEYFSETQRNKGNFPGRFSGRQFSNSRSEMNVSTLELGDSALYLCASSLLEANGELFFGEGSRLTVL.

The table lists this clonotype with a few counts. V gene TRBV4-1 combines with J gene TRBJ1-2; 9 bases line up with TRBD1. The CDR3 length is 15 residues. Trimming at V came to 1 base and at J to 6 bases, leaving 6 bases not matched to a gene. CDR1 and CDR2 from the germline V gene are MGHRA and YSYEKL. CDR3 in DNA: TGCGCCAGCAGCCAAGTGACCGGGACAGGGCATGGCTACACCTTC. Its protein product is CASSQVTGTGHGYTF.

This clonotype was seen a few times. This chain connects TRBV6-5 to TRBJ1-1, with D unclear. This CDR3 is 14 amino acids long. Deletions cut 7 bases from V and 11 bases from J, with 23 bases between. CDR1 is MNHEY, CDR2 SVGAGI, per germline. CDR3 in DNA: TGTGCCAGCAATTCCGGAAACACTTTTTTGGATGCTTTCTTT. It is translated as CASNSGNTFLDAFF.

A note on this clonotype: Given a much more abundant clone one base away, this may be a read error. This CDR3 is missing its conserved last phenylalanine or tryptophan, likely due to a read error. The genes are TRBV6-1 and TRBJ1-5; D gene ambiguous. CDR3 length equals 14 residues. Germline V gene data show CDR1 as MNHNS and CDR2 as SASEGT. Trimming pared 5 bases from V and 0 bases from J, leaving 8 bases between. CDR3 amino acids: CASSQRYSNQPQHL. CDR3 nucleotide sequence: TGTGCCAGCAGTCAACGATATAGCAATCAGCCCCAGCATCTT.

In its sample, this clonotype was seen a few times. The chain recombines TRBV20-1 with TRBJ1-2; D is undetermined. Germline assignment: CDR1 DFQATT and CDR2 SNEGSKA (reference sequence). The CDR3 has 13 residues. Trimming took 4 bases from V and 4 from J, leaving 13 bases between them. The CDR3 nucleotides read TGCAGTGCTACCCCGACAAACTCCTATGGCTACACCTTC. Its translation is CSATPTNSYGYTF.